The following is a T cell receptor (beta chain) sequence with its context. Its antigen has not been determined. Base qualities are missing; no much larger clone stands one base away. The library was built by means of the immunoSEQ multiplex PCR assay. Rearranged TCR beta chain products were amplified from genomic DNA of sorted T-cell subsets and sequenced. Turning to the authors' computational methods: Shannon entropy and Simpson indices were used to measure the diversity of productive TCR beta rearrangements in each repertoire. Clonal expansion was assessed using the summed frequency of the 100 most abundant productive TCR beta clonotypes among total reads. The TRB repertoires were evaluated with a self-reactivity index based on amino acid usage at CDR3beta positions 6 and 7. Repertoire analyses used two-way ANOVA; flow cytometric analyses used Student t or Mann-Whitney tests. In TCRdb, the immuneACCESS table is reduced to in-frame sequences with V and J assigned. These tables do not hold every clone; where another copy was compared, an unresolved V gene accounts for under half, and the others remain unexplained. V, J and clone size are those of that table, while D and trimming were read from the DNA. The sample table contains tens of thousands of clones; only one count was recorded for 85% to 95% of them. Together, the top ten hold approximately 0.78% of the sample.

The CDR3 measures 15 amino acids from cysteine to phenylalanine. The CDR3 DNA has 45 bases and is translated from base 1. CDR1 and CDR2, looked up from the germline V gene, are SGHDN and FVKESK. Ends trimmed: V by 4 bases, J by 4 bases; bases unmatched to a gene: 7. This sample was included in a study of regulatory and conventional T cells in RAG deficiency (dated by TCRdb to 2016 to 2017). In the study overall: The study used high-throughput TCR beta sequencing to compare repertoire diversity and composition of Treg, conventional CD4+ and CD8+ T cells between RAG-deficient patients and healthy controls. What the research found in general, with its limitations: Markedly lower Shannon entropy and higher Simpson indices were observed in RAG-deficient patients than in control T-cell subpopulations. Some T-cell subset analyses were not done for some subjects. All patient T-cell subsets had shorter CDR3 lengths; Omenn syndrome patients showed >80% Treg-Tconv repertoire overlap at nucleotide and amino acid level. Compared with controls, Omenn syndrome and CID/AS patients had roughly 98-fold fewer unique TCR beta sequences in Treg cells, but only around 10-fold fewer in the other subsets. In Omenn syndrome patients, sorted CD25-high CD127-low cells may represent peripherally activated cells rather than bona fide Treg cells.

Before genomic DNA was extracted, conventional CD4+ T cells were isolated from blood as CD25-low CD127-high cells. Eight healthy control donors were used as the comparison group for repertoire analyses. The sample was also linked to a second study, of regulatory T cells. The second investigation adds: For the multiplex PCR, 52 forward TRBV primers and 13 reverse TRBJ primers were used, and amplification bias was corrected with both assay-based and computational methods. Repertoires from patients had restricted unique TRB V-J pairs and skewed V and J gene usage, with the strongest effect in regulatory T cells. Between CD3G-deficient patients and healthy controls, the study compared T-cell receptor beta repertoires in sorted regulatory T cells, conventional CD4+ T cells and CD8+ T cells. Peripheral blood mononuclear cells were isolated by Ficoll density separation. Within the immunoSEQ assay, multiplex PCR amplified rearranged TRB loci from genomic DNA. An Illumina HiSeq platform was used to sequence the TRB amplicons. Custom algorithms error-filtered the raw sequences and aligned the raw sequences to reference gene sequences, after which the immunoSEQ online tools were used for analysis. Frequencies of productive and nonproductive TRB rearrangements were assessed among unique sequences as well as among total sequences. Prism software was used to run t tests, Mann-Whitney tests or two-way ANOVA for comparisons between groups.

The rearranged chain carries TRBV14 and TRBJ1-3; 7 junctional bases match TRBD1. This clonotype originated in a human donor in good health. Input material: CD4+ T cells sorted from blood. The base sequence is TGTGCCAGCAGCCCTTTCCTAGGGGGCGGAAACACCATATATTTT. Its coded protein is CASSPFLGGGNTIYF.